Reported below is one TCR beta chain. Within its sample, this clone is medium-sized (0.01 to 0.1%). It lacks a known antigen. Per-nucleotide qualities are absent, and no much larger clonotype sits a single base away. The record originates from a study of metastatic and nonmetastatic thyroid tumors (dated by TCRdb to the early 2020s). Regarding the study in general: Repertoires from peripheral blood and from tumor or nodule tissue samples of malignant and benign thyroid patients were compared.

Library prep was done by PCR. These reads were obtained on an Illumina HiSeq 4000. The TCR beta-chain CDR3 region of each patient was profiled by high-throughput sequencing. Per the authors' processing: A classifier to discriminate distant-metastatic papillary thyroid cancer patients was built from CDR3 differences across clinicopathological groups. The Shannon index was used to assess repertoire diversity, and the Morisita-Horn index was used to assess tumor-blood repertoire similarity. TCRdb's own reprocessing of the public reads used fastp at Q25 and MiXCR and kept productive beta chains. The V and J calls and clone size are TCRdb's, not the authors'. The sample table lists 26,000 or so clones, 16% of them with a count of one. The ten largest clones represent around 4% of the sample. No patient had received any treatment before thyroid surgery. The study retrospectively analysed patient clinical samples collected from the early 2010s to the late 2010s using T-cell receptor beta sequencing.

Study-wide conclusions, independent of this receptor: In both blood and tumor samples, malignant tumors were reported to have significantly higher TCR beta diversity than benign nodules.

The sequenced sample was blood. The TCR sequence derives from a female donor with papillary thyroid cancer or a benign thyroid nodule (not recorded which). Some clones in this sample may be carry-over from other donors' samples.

The CDR3: CSARPGTGRTEAFF. At the DNA level, the sequence is TGCAGTGCTAGGCCCGGGACAGGGAGGACTGAAGCTTTCTTT. The chain uses TRBV20-1 and TRBJ1-1, with 9 bases in between that match TRBD1. The germline V gene (reference sequence) supplies CDR1 DFQATT and CDR2 SNEGSKA. From cysteine to phenylalanine, the CDR3 is 14 amino acids long. This entry keeps only the CDR3 DNA: 42 bases, framed from base 1. At the junction V is shortened by 3 bases and J by 5 bases; bases outside the gene matches: 7.